Described below is a single TCR beta chain sequence and its context. This sample was taken from a study of blood T cell repertoires in COVID-19. About the study: Nucleic acid was either cDNA or gDNA, and it came from T cells, B-cell-depleted T cells, or PBMCs.

The repertoire was sequenced with immunoSEQ multiplex PCR; TCRdb's copy has only in-frame clones and lacks some. The top ten clones hold approximately 6.6% of a sample with 100,000 to 150,000 clones, over 75% of them seen once. This CDR3 contains 16 residues. In germline, CDR1 is MNHNY, CDR2 SVGAGI (reference sequence). Trimming at V came to 0 bases and at J to 5 bases, leaving 6 bases not matched to a gene. The V gene is TRBV6-6, the J gene TRBJ2-7, with 11 bases that match TRBD2. What was sequenced was peripheral blood. This clonotype originated in an elderly man with active or convalescent COVID-19. CDR3: CASSYSRSGGAHEQYF. In DNA, the CDR3 is TGTGCCAGCAGTTACTCACGTAGCGGGGGGGCGCACGAGCAGTACTTC.